These 24 T cell receptor beta chains came from one sample sequenced in a study of cytomegalovirus exposure and HLA in healthy donors. Produced via immunoSEQ multiplex PCR; TCRdb's table is partial and in-frame only. The profile shows tens of thousands of clones, over 75% of them singletons. Sequenced sample: PBMCs. The receptors were sampled from a woman aged 25 to 39 in good health and CMV-seronegative.

The genes are TRBV6-5 and TRBJ2-3, with TRBD2 matching over 10 bases. There are 14 residues in the CDR3. The J segment lost 3 bases and the V segment lost 6 bases, leaving 3 bases of the junction unmatched. The germline gives CDR1 MNHEY, CDR2 SVGAGI. The CDR3 sequence is CASRPGLATDTQYF. DNA for the CDR3: TGTGCCAGCAGGCCGGGACTAGCGACAGATACGCAGTATTTT.

This clone was recorded only once. This chain uses TRBV7-3 with TRBJ2-7; no firm D call. The CDR3 runs 10 residues. Germline V lookup: CDR1 SGHTA, CDR2 FQGTGA. The V and J ends lost 6 bases and 4 bases respectively, with 4 bases between them. The CDR3 sequence: CASRRYEQYF. The CDR3 DNA follows: TGTGCCAGCAGGAGGTACGAGCAGTACTTC. The complete variable domain, with remaining parts taken from reference TRBV7-3 and TRBJ2-7, reads GAGVSQTPSNKVTEKGKYVELRCDPISGHTALYWYRQSLGQGPEFLIYFQGTGAADDSGLPNDRFFAVRPEGSVSTLKIQRTERGDSAVYLCASRRYEQYFGPGTRLTVT.

This clone came up once. The gene calls are TRBV7-2 and TRBJ1-5; D not resolved. The CDR3 contains 15 residues. V lost 3 bases, J lost 0 bases, and 9 bases lay in between. CDR1 is SGHTA and CDR2 is FQGNSA in the germline V gene. For the CDR3, the DNA is TGTGCCAGCAGCTTTGGACTCTATAGCAATCAGCCCCAGCATTTT. Its translation: CASSFGLYSNQPQHF.

This clone was counted a few times. The V gene is TRBV5-6, the J gene TRBJ1-1; possible D gene TRBD1, 6 bases. V lost 4 bases and J 0 bases, leaving 10 bases between the germline ends. The CDR3 length is 14 residues. CDR1 SGHDT and CDR2 YYEEEE come from the germline V gene. CDR3: CASSRGQMNTEAFF. The DNA for the CDR3 is TGTGCCAGCAGCCGAGGACAGATGAACACTGAAGCTTTCTTT.

The chain is built from TRBV27 and TRBJ2-1; D may be TRBD1 (5 bases). V lost 8 bases, J lost 6 bases, and 20 bases lay in between. CDR3 length: 15 amino acids. The germline V gene encodes CDR1 MNHEY and CDR2 SMNVEV (reference sequence). CDR3 in amino acids: CASGAWAAESNEQFF. In nucleotides, the CDR3 is TGTGCCAGCGGGGCGTGGGCGGCGGAGTCCAATGAGCAGTTCTTC.

The rearrangement links TRBV10-1 to TRBJ2-7; tentatively, D is TRBD2 (5 bases). The CDR3 is 12 amino acids. Germline assignment: CDR1 WNHNN and CDR2 SYGVQD (reference sequence). V was cut by 8 bases and J by 2 bases, with 10 bases left in between. The CDR3 sequence is CASSDSTYEQYF. The CDR3 nucleotides read TGCGCCAGCTCGGACTCAACCTACGAGCAGTACTTC.

The chain links TRBV13 to TRBJ2-7; D might be TRBD2 (5 bases). Trimming cost V 1 base and J 6 bases, with 22 bases left between them. The CDR3 consists of 17 residues. Per germline, CDR1 PRHDT and CDR2 FYEKMQ (reference sequence). The CDR3 region is CASSLAVSASLPGEQYF. The CDR3 DNA is TGTGCCAGCAGCTTAGCAGTCAGTGCTAGCTTACCGGGCGAGCAGTACTTC. The full variable domain, its missing parts supplied by reference TRBV13 and TRBJ2-7, is AAGVIQSPRHLIKEKRETATLKCYPIPRHDTVYWYQQGPGQDPQFLISFYEKMQSDKGSIPDRFSAQQFSDYHSELNMSSLELGDSALYFCASSLAVSASLPGEQYFGPGTRLTVT.

This sequence joins TRBV28 and TRBJ2-3; D is undetermined. The CDR3 totals 13 residues. Per the germline V gene, CDR1 is MDHEN and CDR2 is SYDVKM. The ends were cut back, 2 bases at V and 2 bases at J, with 5 bases in the middle. As DNA, the CDR3 is TGTGCCAGCAGTTTAACTGCCACAGATACGCAGTATTTT. The encoded protein is CASSLTATDTQYF.

This clone was detected only a few times. The chain carries TRBV28 and TRBJ2-7; D unresolved. V was pared by 3 bases and J by 6 bases, with 3 bases between. The germline gives CDR1 MDHEN, CDR2 SYDVKM. The CDR3 covers 10 residues. CDR3 DNA: TGTGCCAGCAGTTTTCGCGAGCAGTACTTC. Amino acids: CASSFREQYF.

The DNA for the CDR3 is TGTGCCAGGGACCGAGGGGGGGGGCGAAGCTCCTACGAGCAGTACTTC. It encodes CARDRGGGRSSYEQYF. V is TRBV7-6 and J is TRBJ2-7; D is perhaps TRBD2 (7 bases). The CDR3 has 16 residues. V was pared by 9 bases and J by 0 bases, with 21 bases between. CDR1 is SGHVS, CDR2 FNYEAQ, per germline.

The chain recombines TRBV7-9 with TRBJ1-5, with 10 nucleotides matching TRBD1. V shed 5 bases and J 2 bases; nucleotides not matched to a gene: 6. The CDR3 has 16 amino acids. Germline V CDR1 and CDR2: SEHNR, FQNEAQ (reference sequence). CDR3 amino acids: CASSHSGTGGNQPQHF. The CDR3 nucleotides read TGTGCCAGCAGCCATTCCGGGACAGGGGGCAATCAGCCCCAGCATTTT.

The chain employs TRBV11-2 and TRBJ1-2; 8 bases match TRBD1. With V trimmed by 5 bases and J by 7 bases, 6 bases remained unmatched. The CDR3 is made up of 13 amino acids. Germline V gene sequence: CDR1 SGHAT, CDR2 FQNNGV. CDR3 sequence reads: CASSPDRVGGYTF. Written as DNA, the CDR3 is TGTGCCAGCAGCCCGGACAGGGTGGGTGGCTACACCTTC.

CDR3 protein: CASSAQGISNQPQHF. The CDR3 nucleotides read TGTGCCAGCAGCGCCCAGGGTATTAGCAATCAGCCCCAGCATTTT. V is TRBV6-5 and J is TRBJ1-5; possible D gene TRBD1, 5 bases. Germline CDR1 reads MNHEY; CDR2 reads SVGAGI. V shed 6 bases and J shed 0 bases, with 12 bases lying between them. This CDR3 comprises 15 residues.

The chain links TRBV28 to TRBJ2-1, with 7 bases aligning to TRBD2. Germline CDR1 is MDHEN and CDR2 is SYDVKM. The V segment lost 4 bases and the J segment 5 bases; nucleotides outside the gene matches: 8. The CDR3 loop spans 15 amino acids. The CDR3 sequence: CASSSVAGSHNEQFF. DNA for the CDR3: TGTGCCAGCAGTTCAGTAGCGGGTTCACACAATGAGCAGTTCTTC.

The chain employs TRBV27 and TRBJ2-1; D may be TRBD2 (6 bases). The ends were cut back, 2 bases at V and 2 bases at J, with 10 bases in the middle. CDR3 length equals 15 residues. Germline V lookup: CDR1 MNHEY, CDR2 SMNVEV (reference sequence). CDR3 sequence reads: CASSLDGSTYNEQFF. CDR3 nucleotides: TGTGCCAGCAGTTTAGACGGGAGCACCTACAATGAGCAGTTCTTC.

The chain employs TRBV19 and TRBJ1-2; D might be TRBD1 (6 bases). Between the trimmed V and J ends, which lost 3 bases and 4 bases, there was a span of 18 bases. Germline V lookup: CDR1 LNHDA, CDR2 SQIVND (reference sequence). This CDR3 is built from 16 residues. In DNA form, the CDR3 reads TGTGCCAGTAGTATGAATTGGCAGGGGCGAGGCTATGGCTACACCTTC. This sequence encodes CASSMNWQGRGYGYTF. Full variable domain (rest looked up from reference TRBV19 and TRBJ1-2): DGGITQSPKYLFRKEGQNVTLSCEQNLNHDAMYWYRQDPGQGLRLIYYSQIVNDFQKGDIAEGYSVSREKKESFPLTVTSAQKNPTAFYLCASSMNWQGRGYGYTFGSGTRLTVV.

V and J are TRBV10-2 and TRBJ2-7, with 10 bases lining up with TRBD2. The CDR3 totals 15 residues. Germline V gene data show CDR1 as WSHSY and CDR2 as SAAADI. J gave up 4 bases and V 4 bases, and 7 bases lay outside the gene matches. CDR3 bases: TGCGCCAGCAGTGGAAAGACTAGCGGGCTGTACGAGCAGTACTTC. This codes for CASSGKTSGLYEQYF.

The chain's CDR3 is CASSLRRQSLEAFF. The CDR3 DNA sequence: TGTGCCAGCAGCTTACGTAGACAGTCTCTTGAAGCTTTCTTT. The rearrangement uses TRBV7-9 and TRBJ1-1; D possibly corresponds to TRBD1 (5 bases). The V end was cut by 2 bases, the J end by 7 bases, with 14 bases between. Per germline, CDR1 SEHNR and CDR2 FQNEAQ (reference sequence). This CDR3 is built from 14 residues.

A remark on this clone: One end of the junction fails to match germline, which may point to a read error. This chain uses TRBV6-4 with TRBJ2-1; tentative D call: TRBD1 (6 bases). In germline, CDR1 is MRHNA, CDR2 SNTAGT. This CDR3 has 11 amino acids. The CDR3 region has the DNA TGTGCCAGCAGGGATACAGGGTTATTGGTCTTC. Amino acids: CASRDTGLLVF.

V and J are TRBV18 and TRBJ2-4; weak D call: TRBD1 (5 bases). The ends were cut back, 4 bases at V and 6 bases at J, with 16 bases in the middle. This CDR3 comprises 15 residues. CDR1 and CDR2 (germline): KGHSH, LQKENI. CDR3 loop: CASSRDRDTLNIQYF. The CDR3 DNA is TGTGCCAGCTCACGAGACAGAGACACGTTAAACATTCAGTACTTC.

This sequence joins TRBV29-1 and TRBJ2-1, with 8 bases fitting TRBD1. This CDR3 spans 13 amino acids. The germline gives CDR1 SQVTM, CDR2 ANQGSEA. V shed 6 bases, J shed 5 bases, and the junction held 6 bases outside the gene matches. The CDR3 DNA follows: TGCAGCGTAGCCAGGGGGCAGGACAATGAGCAGTTCTTC. It is translated as CSVARGQDNEQFF.

The gene calls are TRBV4-1 and TRBJ2-5, with a possible D match to TRBD1 (5 bases). The germline V and J ends were trimmed by 0 bases and 5 bases, with 16 bases remaining between them. CDR1 MGHRA and CDR2 YSYEKL come from the germline V gene. This CDR3 region has 16 residues. CDR3 nucleotide sequence: TGCGCCAGCAGCCAAGAAGACGGCCTGGGGCGGGAGACCCAGTACTTC. It is translated as CASSQEDGLGRETQYF.

This rearrangement joins TRBV30 to TRBJ1-5, with D perhaps matching TRBD1 (6 bases). The CDR3 sequence is 14 residues long. Trimming stripped 3 bases from V and 6 bases from J, with 15 bases between. Germline V gene lookup returns CDR1 GTSNPN and CDR2 SVGIG (reference sequence). The CDR3 loop reads CAWSQGQGSQPQHF. The CDR3 DNA is TGTGCCTGGAGCCAAGGGCAGGGGAGTCAGCCCCAGCATTTT. Full variable domain (remainder filled in from reference TRBV30 and TRBJ1-5): SQTIHQWPATLVQPVGSPLSLECTVEGTSNPNLYWYRQAAGRGLQLLFYSVGIGQISSEVPQNLSASRPQDRQFILSSKKLLLSDSGFYLCAWSQGQGSQPQHFGDGTRLSIL.

In this sample, this clone turned up once. The chain uses TRBV29-1 and TRBJ1-4, with D perhaps matching TRBD1 (5 bases). CDR1 is SQVTM, CDR2 ANQGSEA, per germline. V was pared by 6 bases and J by 3 bases, with 17 bases between. The CDR3 covers 15 residues. In DNA, the CDR3 is TGCAGCGTCTACGAGAGGCTAGGGGCTAATGAAAAACTGTTTTTT. This gives the protein CSVYERLGANEKLFF. The whole variable domain, remainder taken from reference TRBV29-1 and TRBJ1-4, is SAVISQKPSRDICQRGTSLTIQCQVDSQVTMMFWYRQQPGQSLTLIATANQGSEATYESGFVIDKFPISRPNLTFSTLTVSNMSPEDSSIYLCSVYERLGANEKLFFGSGTQLSVL.